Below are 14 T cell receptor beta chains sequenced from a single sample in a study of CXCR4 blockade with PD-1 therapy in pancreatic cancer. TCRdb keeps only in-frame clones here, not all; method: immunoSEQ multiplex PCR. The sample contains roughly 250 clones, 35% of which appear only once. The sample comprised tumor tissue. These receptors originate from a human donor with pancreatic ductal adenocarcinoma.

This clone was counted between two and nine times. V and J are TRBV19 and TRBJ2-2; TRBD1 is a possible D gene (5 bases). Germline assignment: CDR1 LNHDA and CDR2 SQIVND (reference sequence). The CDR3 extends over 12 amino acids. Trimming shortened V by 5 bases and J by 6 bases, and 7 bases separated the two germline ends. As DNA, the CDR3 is TGTGCCAGTAGTCGACAGTCCGGGGAGCTGTTTTTT. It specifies CASSRQSGELFF.

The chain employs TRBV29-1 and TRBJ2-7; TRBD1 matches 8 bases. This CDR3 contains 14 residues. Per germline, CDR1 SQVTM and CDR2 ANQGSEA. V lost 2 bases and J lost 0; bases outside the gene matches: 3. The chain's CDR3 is CSVERTGPSYEQYF. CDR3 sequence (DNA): TGCAGCGTTGAAAGGACAGGGCCCTCCTACGAGCAGTACTTC.

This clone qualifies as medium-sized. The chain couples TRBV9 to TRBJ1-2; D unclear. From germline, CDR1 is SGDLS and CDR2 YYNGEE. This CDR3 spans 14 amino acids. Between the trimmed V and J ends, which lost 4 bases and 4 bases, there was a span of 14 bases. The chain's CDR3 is CASSPLGQRYGYTF. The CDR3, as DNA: TGTGCCAGCAGCCCTTTAGGGCAGCGCTATGGCTACACCTTC. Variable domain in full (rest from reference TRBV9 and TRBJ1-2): DSGVTQTPKHLITATGQRVTLRCSPRSGDLSVYWYQQSLDQGLQFLIQYYNGEERAKGNILERFSAQQFPDLHSELNLSSLELGDSALYFCASSPLGQRYGYTFGSGTRLTVV.

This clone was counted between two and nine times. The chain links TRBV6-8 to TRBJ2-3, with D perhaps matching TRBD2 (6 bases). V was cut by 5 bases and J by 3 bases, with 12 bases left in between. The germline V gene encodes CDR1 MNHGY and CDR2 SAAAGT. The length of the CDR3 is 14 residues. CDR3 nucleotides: TGTGCCAGCAGTCCACGCGGGGAGACAGATACGCAGTATTTT. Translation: CASSPRGETDTQYF.

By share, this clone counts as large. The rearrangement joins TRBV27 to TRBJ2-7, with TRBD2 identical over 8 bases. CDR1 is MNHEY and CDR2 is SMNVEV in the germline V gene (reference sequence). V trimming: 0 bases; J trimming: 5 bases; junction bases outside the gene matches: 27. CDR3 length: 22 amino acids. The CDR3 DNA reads TGTGCCAGCAGTTTATCCACTCCCGACTTAGGTGAAGCGGGAGCCCCCGTTGACGAGCAGTACTTC. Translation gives CASSLSTPDLGEAGAPVDEQYF.

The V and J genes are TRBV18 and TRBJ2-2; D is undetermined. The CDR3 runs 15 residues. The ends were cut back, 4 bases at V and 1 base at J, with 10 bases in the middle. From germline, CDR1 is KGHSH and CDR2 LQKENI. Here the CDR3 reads CASSHKGLNTGELFF. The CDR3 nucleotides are TGTGCCAGCTCACATAAAGGGTTGAACACCGGGGAGCTGTTTTTT.

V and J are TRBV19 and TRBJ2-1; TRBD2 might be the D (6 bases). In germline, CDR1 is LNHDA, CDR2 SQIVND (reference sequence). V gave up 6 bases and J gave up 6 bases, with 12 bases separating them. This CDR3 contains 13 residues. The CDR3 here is CASRTSLFNEQFF. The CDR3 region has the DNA TGTGCCAGTAGAACTAGCCTTTTCAATGAGCAGTTCTTC. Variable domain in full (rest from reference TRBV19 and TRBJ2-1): DGGITQSPKYLFRKEGQNVTLSCEQNLNHDAMYWYRQDPGQGLRLIYYSQIVNDFQKGDIAEGYSVSREKKESFPLTVTSAQKNPTAFYLCASRTSLFNEQFFGPGTRLTVL.

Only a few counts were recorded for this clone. CDR3 residues: CASSSPGALRGYTF. The CDR3 DNA reads TGTGCCAGTAGTAGTCCAGGGGCCCTTCGAGGCTACACCTTC. The V and J genes are TRBV19 and TRBJ1-2; the D gene is possibly TRBD1 (6 bases). Looked up from germline, CDR1 is LNHDA and CDR2 is SQIVND (reference sequence). Trimming removed 4 bases from V and 8 bases from J, with 17 bases in between. This CDR3 region has 14 residues.

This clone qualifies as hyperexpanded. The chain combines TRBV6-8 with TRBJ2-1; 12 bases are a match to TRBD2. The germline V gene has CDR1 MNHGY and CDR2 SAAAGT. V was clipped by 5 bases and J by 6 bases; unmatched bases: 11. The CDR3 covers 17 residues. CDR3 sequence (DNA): TGTGCCAGCAGTCGGACTAGCGGGACCTCCTCTTCCAATGAGCAGTTCTTC. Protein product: CASSRTSGTSSSNEQFF.

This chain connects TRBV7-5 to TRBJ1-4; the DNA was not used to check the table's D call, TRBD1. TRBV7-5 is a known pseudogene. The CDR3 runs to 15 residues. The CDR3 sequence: CASSLNGGSGEKLFF. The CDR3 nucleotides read TGTGCCAGCAGCTTGAATGGGGGCTCGGGTGAAAAACTGTTTTTT.

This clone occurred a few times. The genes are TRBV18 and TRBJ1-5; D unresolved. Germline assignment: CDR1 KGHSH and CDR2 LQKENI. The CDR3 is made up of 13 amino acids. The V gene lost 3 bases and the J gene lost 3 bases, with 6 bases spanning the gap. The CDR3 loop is CASSPGINQPQHF. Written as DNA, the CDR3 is TGTGCCAGCTCACCCGGCATCAATCAGCCCCAGCATTTT.

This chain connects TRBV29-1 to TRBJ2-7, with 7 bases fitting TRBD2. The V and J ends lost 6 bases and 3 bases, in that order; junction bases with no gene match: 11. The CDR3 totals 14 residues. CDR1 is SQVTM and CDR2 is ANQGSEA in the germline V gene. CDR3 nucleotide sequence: TGCAGCGTGACGGGCCTAGCGGCCCACTACGAGCAGTACTTC. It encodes CSVTGLAAHYEQYF.

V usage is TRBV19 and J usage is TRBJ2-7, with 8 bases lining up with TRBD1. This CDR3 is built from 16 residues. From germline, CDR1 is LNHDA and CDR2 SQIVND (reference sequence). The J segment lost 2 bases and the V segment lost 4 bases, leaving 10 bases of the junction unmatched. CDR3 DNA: TGTGCCAGTAGTACCCTGACAGGGGCTACCCCCTACGAGCAGTACTTC. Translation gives CASSTLTGATPYEQYF.

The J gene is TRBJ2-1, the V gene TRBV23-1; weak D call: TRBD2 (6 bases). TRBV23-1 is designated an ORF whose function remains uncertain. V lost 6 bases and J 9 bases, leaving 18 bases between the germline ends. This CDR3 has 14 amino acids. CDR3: CASSQVTGAGEQFF. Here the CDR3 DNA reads TGCGCCAGCAGCCAAGTTACGGGAGCGGGTGAGCAGTTCTTC.